This is a list of T cell receptor beta chains from one sample in a study of blood T cell repertoires in COVID-19. Method: immunoSEQ multiplex PCR; TCRdb's copy keeps in-frame clones and lacks some. The table shows some 250,000 clones, with around 80% occurring only once. Sequencing used PBMCs or T cells enriched from blood (not recorded which). These receptors came from a man between 35 and 55 years old who had recovered from COVID-19. The CDR3 runs from the conserved cysteine through the conserved F or W. Rows may omit the clone size; those that give it use once, few, many or a size class.

clone_size | j_call | v_call | cdr3_aa
NA | TRBJ1-2 | TRBV21-1 | CASSLWGDRRYGYTF
NA | TRBJ2-2 | TRBV9 | CASSVPSGGELFF
NA | TRBJ1-5 | TRBV5-1 | CASSRLGGNQPQHF
once | TRBJ2-7 | TRBV7-9 | CASRSLHQREPYEQYF
NA | TRBJ1-1 | TRBV28 | CASSSWWGLEAFF
NA | TRBJ2-1 | TRBV6-4 | CASSQQVGPYNEQFF
NA | TRBJ2-5 | TRBV7-3 | CASSSGLRETQYF
NA | TRBJ1-5 | TRBV2 | CASSLGGGNQPQHF
NA | TRBJ1-4 | TRBV2 | CASSELYSTNEKLFF
NA | TRBJ1-1 | TRBV19 | CASSPLQGAGTEAFF
NA | TRBJ1-1 | TRBV4-1 | CASSQDNWAMEAFF
NA | TRBJ2-5 | TRBV7-2 | CASSGRTSGGAGTQYF
NA | TRBJ2-2 | TRBV7-9 | CAFGGANTGELFF
NA | TRBJ1-1 | TRBV7-2 | CASSLERGGNTEAFF
NA | TRBJ1-1 | TRBV21-1 | CASSKALSPVDTEAFF
NA | TRBJ2-3 | TRBV5-4 | CASSARYDTDTQYF
NA | TRBJ2-5 | TRBV28 | CASSFGGSQETQYF
NA | TRBJ2-7 | TRBV15 | CATSRTRVGGYEQYF
NA | TRBJ2-5 | TRBV6-5 | CASSYRGDSETQYF
NA | TRBJ1-5 | TRBV15 | CATGQGLSNQPQHF
NA | TRBJ1-2 | TRBV3-1/TRBV3-2 | CASSQARRVQGSYTF
NA | TRBJ2-7 | TRBV30 | CAWSTPGFPYEQYF
NA | TRBJ2-4 | TRBV10-2 | CASRDSQTRENIQYF
NA | TRBJ2-3 | TRBV3-1/TRBV3-2 | CASSPGLAGNPSTDTQYF
NA | TRBJ2-1 | TRBV19 | CASSEIAGEQFF
once | TRBJ1-1 | TRBV5-1 | CASSGRGTNTEAFF
NA | TRBJ1-4 | TRBV5-1 | CASSPVGARALFF
NA | TRBJ1-6 | TRBV7-3 | CASSLKRRGLNSPLHF
NA | TRBJ2-2 | TRBV28 | CASSQTGGAGTGELFF
NA | TRBJ2-1 | TRBV5-4 | CASSSQTPGPYNEQFF
NA | TRBJ2-1 | TRBV10-3 | CAIRAGGDSYEQFF